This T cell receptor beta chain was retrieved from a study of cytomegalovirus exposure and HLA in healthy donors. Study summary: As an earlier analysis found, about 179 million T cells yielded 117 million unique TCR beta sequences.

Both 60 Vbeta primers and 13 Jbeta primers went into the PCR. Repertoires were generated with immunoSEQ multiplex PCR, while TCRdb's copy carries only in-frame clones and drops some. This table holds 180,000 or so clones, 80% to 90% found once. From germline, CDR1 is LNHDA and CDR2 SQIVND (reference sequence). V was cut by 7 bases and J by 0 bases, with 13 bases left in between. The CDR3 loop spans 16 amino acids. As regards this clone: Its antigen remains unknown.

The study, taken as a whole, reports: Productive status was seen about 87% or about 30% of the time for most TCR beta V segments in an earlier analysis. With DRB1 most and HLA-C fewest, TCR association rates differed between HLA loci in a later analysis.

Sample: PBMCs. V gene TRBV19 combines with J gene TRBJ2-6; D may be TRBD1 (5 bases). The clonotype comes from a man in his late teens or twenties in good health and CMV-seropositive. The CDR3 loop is CASTAGQPSGANVLTF. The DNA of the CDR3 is TGTGCCAGTACGGCAGGGCAACCCTCTGGGGCCAACGTCCTGACTTTC. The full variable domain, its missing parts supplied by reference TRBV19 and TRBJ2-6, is DGGITQSPKYLFRKEGQNVTLSCEQNLNHDAMYWYRQDPGQGLRLIYYSQIVNDFQKGDIAEGYSVSREKKESFPLTVTSAQKNPTAFYLCASTAGQPSGANVLTFGAGSRLTVL.